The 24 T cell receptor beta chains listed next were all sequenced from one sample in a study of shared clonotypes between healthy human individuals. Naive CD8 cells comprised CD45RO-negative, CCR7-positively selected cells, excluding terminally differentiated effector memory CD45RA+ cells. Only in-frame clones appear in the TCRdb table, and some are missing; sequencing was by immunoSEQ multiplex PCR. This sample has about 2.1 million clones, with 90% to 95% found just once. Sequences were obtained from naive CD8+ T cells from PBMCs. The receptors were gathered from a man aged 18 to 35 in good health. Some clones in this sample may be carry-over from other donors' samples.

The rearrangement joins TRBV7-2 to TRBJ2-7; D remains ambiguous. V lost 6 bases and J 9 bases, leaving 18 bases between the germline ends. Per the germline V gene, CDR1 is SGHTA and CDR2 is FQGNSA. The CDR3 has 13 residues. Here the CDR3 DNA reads TGTGCCAGCAGTTCGGACCCCACCTCGTCGCAGTACTTC. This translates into CASSSDPTSSQYF.

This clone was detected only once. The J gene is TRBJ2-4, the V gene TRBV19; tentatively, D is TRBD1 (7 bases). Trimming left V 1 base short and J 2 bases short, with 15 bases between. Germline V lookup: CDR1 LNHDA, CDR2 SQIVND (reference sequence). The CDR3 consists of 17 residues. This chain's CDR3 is CASSIVKAGGSKNIQYF. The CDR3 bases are TGTGCCAGTAGTATAGTGAAGGCAGGGGGGTCCAAAAACATTCAGTACTTC.

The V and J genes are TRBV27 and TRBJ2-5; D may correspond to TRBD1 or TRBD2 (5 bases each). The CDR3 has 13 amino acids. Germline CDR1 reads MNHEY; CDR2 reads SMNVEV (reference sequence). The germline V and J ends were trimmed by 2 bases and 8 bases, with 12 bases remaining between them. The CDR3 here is CASSLGGRTTQYF. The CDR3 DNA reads TGTGCCAGCAGTTTAGGGGGACGGACCACCCAGTACTTC.

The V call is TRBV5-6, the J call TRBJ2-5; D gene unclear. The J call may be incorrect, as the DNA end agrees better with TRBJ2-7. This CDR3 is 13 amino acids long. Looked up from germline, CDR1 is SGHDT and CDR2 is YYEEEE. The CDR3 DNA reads TGTGCCAGCAGCTTGGAGGCGAATTACGAGCAGTACTTC. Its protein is CASSLEANYEQYF.

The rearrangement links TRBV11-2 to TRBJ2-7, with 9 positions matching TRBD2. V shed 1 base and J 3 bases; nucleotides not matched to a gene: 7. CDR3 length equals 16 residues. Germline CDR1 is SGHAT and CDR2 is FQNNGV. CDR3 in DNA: TGTGCCAGCAGCTTAGGCGTGACTAGCGGCTTCTACGAGCAGTACTTC. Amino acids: CASSLGVTSGFYEQYF.

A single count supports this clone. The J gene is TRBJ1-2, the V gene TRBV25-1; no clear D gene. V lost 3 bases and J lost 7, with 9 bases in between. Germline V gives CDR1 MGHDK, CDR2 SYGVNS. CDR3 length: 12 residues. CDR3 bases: TGTGCCAGCAGTGAGGGTGCCCGTGGCTACACCTTC. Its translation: CASSEGARGYTF.

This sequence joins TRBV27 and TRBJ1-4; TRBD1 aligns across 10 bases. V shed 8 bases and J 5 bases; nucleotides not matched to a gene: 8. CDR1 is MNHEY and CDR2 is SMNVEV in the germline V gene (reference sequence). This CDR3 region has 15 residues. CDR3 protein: CASGRDRGLNEKLFF. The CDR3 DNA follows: TGTGCCAGCGGGAGGGACAGGGGACTCAATGAAAAACTGTTTTTT.

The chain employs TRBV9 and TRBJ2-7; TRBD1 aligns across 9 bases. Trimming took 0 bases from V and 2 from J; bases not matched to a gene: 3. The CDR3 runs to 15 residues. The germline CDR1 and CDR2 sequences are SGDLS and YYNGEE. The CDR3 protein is CASSVGGQGPYEQYF. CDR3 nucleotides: TGTGCCAGCAGCGTAGGGGGACAGGGTCCCTACGAGCAGTACTTC. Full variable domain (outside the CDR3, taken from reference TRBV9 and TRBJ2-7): DSGVTQTPKHLITATGQRVTLRCSPRSGDLSVYWYQQSLDQGLQFLIQYYNGEERAKGNILERFSAQQFPDLHSELNLSSLELGDSALYFCASSVGGQGPYEQYFGPGTRLTVT.

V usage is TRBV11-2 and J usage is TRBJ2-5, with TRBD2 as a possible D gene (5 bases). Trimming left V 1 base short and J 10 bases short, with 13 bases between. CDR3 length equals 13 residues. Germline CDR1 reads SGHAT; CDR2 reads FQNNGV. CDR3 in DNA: TGTGCCAGCAGCTTAGCCCTCTCCGGACTCCAGTACTTC. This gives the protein CASSLALSGLQYF. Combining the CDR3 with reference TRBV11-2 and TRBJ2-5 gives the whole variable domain EAGVAQSPRYKIIEKRQSVAFWCNPISGHATLYWYQQILGQGPKLLIQFQNNGVVDDSQLPKDRFSAERLKGVDSTLKIQPAKLEDSAVYLCASSLALSGLQYFGPGTRLLVL.

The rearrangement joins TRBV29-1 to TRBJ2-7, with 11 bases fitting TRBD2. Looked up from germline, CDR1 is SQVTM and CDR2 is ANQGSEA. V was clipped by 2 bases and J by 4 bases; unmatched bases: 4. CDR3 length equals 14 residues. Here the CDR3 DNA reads TGCAGCGTTGAAATGGCTAGCGGGAGGTACGAGCAGTACTTC. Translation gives CSVEMASGRYEQYF.

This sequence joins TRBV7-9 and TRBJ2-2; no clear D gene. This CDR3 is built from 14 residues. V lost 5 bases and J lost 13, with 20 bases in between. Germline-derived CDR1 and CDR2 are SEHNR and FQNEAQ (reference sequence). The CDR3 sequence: CASSPRDTDIGLFF. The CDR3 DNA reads TGTGCCAGCAGCCCGCGCGATACCGACATTGGGCTGTTTTTT.

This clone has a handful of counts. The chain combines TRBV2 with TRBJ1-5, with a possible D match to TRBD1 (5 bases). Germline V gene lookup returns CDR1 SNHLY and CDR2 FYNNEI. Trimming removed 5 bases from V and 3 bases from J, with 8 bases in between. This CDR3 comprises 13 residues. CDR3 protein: CASSSGYNQPQHF. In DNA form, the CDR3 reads TGTGCCAGCAGTTCAGGGTACAATCAGCCCCAGCATTTT.

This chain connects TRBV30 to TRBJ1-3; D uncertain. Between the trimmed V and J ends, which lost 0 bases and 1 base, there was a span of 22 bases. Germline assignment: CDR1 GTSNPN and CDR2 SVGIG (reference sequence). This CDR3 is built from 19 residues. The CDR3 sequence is CAWSVLLRREGRSGNTIYF. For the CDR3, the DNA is TGTGCCTGGAGTGTACTTTTGAGGAGGGAGGGAAGGTCTGGAAACACCATATATTTT.

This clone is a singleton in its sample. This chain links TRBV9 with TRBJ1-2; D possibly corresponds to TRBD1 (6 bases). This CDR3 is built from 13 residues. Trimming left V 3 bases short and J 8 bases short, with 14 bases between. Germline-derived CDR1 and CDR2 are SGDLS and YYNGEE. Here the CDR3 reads CASSARTGSGYTF. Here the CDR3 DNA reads TGTGCCAGCAGCGCTAGAACAGGGTCCGGCTACACCTTC.

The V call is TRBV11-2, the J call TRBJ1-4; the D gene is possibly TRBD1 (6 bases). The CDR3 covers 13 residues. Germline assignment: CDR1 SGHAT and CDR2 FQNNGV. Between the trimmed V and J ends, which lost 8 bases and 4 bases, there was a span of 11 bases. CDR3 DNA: TGTGCCAGCCATGACAGGCTTAATGAAAAACTGTTTTTT. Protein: CASHDRLNEKLFF. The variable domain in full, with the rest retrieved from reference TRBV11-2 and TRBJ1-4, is EAGVAQSPRYKIIEKRQSVAFWCNPISGHATLYWYQQILGQGPKLLIQFQNNGVVDDSQLPKDRFSAERLKGVDSTLKIQPAKLEDSAVYLCASHDRLNEKLFFGSGTQLSVL.

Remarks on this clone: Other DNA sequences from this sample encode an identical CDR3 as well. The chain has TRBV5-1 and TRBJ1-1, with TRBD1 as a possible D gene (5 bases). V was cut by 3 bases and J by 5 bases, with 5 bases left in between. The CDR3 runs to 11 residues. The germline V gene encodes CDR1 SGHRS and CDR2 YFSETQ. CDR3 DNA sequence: TGCGCCAGCAGCTGGGGGACTGAAGCTTTCTTT. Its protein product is CASSWGTEAFF.

For the CDR3, the DNA is TGCGCCAGCAGCCAAATTCGCCGGGACTACGCCTACGAGCAGTACTTC. This gives the protein CASSQIRRDYAYEQYF. V usage is TRBV4-3 and J usage is TRBJ2-7; TRBD2 agrees at 7 bases. The CDR3 length is 16 residues. Germline loops: CDR1 LGHNA, CDR2 YSLEER. Trimming removed 2 bases from V and 2 bases from J; junction bases left unmatched: 9.

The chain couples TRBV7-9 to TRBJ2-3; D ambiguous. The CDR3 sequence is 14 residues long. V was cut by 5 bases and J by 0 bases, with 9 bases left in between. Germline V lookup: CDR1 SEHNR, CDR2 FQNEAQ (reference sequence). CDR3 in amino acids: CASSPESSTDTQYF. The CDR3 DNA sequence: TGTGCCAGCAGCCCGGAGTCTAGCACAGATACGCAGTATTTT. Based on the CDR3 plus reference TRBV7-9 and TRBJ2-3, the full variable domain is DTGVSQNPRHKITKRGQNVTFRCDPISEHNRLYWYRQTLGQGPEFLTYFQNEAQLEKSRLLSDRFSAERPKGSFSTLEIQRTEQGDSAMYLCASSPESSTDTQYFGPGTRLTVL.

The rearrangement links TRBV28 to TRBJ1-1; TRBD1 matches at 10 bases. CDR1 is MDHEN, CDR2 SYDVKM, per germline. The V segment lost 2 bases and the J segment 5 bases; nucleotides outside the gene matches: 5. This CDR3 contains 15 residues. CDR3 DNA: TGTGCCAGCAGTTTACTTAGGGACAGGGGAACTGAAGCTTTCTTT. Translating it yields CASSLLRDRGTEAFF.

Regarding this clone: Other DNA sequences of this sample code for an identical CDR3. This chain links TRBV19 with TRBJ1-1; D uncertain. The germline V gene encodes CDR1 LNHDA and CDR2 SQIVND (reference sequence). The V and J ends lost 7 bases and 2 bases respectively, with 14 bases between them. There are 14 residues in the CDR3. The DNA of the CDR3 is TGTGCCAGTACCCCTGGTCGTGGAAACACTGAAGCTTTCTTT. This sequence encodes CASTPGRGNTEAFF.

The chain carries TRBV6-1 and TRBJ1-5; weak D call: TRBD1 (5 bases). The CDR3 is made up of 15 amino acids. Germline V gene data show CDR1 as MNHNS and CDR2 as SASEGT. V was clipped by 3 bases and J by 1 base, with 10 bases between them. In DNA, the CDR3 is TGTGCCAGCAGTGAGTTTGAGGGGAGCAATCAGCCCCAGCATTTT. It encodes CASSEFEGSNQPQHF.

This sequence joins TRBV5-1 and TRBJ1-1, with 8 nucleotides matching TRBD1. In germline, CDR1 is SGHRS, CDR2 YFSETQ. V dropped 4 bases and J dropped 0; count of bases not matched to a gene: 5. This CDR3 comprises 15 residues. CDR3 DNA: TGCGCCAGCAGCGCCTGGACAGGGATGAACACTGAAGCTTTCTTT. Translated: CASSAWTGMNTEAFF.

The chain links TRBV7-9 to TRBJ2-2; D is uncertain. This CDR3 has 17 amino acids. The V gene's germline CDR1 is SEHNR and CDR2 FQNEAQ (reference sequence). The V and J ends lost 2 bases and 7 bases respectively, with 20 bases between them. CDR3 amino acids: CASSLRNPWKDGGELFF. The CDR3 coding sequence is TGTGCCAGCAGCTTAAGGAACCCCTGGAAGGATGGCGGGGAGCTGTTTTTT.

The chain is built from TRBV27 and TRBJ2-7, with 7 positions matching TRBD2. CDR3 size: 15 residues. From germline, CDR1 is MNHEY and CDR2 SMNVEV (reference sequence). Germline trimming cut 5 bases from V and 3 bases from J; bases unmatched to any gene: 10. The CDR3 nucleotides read TGTGCCAGCAGTCCCGGGACTATCGGATTCTACGAGCAGTACTTC. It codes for CASSPGTIGFYEQYF.